Listed below are T cell receptor beta chains from one sample, sequenced in a study of shared clonotypes between healthy human individuals. Sequenced by immunoSEQ multiplex PCR; TCRdb stores in-frame clones only, minus some. The profile shows 800,000 to 950,000 clones, around 96% of them singletons. The sequencing sample was made of naive CD8+ T cells sorted from blood. Source of these receptors: a man aged 30-40 years in good health. Each CDR3 is given with its conserved first and last residue. A D gene is named only where the DNA matches it firmly. Rows give clone size only sometimes, using once, few, many, or a class for an expanded clone.

NA TRBD2 TRBJ2-1 TRBV7-7 TGTGCCAGCAGCGTCCTATTAGGACTAGCGGAGAACAATGAGCAGTTCTTC CASSVLLGLAENNEQFF
NA TRBD2 TRBJ2-5 TRBV7-9 TGTGCCAGCAGCTCCAGAATAGCGGGAGGGGAGACCCAGTACTTC CASSSRIAGGETQYF
NA NA TRBJ2-2 TRBV19 TGTGCCAGTAGTATGACAGCTTACACCGGGGAGCTGTTTTTT CASSMTAYTGELFF
NA NA TRBJ1-1 TRBV7-9 TGTGCCAGCAGCTTCGCCCTAGGGGATGAAGCTTTCTTT CASSFALGDEAFF
once NA TRBJ1-2 TRBV6-5 TGTGCCAGCAGTTACGCTACGACAGCTATCTATGGCTACACCTTC CASSYATTAIYGYTF
NA TRBD2 TRBJ2-6 TRBV29-1 TGCAGCGTTGAAGAATCGCCCAGCGGGAGATCTTCTGGGGCCAACGTCCTGACTTTC CSVEESPSGRSSGANVLTF
NA TRBD1 TRBJ2-7 TRBV18 TGTGCCAGCTCAAGCCCGGGACAGGGCGGCGAGCAGTACTTC CASSSPGQGGEQYF
once NA TRBJ1-2 TRBV29-1 TGCAGCGTTGAAGCCAGCGAGACCTATGGCTACACCTTC CSVEASETYGYTF
NA NA TRBJ1-2 TRBV5-1 TGCGCCAGCAGTTCTCACAGGGACTCCTATGGCTACACCTTC CASSSHRDSYGYTF
NA TRBD1 TRBJ2-7 TRBV6-5 TGTGCCAGCAGTTATGGGACAGAACCCTACGAGCAGTACTTC CASSYGTEPYEQYF
NA NA TRBJ2-3 TRBV7-9 TGTGCCAGCAGCCAGGGGACTGAGGTTAAAGATACGCAGTATTTT CASSQGTEVKDTQYF
NA NA TRBJ1-3 TRBV4-1 TGCGCCAGCAGCCACCCGCGGGTGGGGTTAGGAAACACCATATATTTT CASSHPRVGLGNTIYF
NA NA TRBJ2-1 TRBV2 TGTGCCACGCACAAGAGTGAGCAGTTCTTC CATHKSEQFF
NA TRBD2 TRBJ2-3 TRBV15 TGTGCCACCAGCAGAGACCGTGGACTAGCCACAGATACGCAGTATTTT CATSRDRGLATDTQYF
NA NA TRBJ2-7 TRBV30 TGTGCCTGGAGTTATAACCCCCACGAGCAGTACTTC CAWSYNPHEQYF
NA NA TRBJ2-7 TRBV29-1 TGCAGCGTTGCCGTGCTGCAGGACGAGCAGTACTTC CSVAVLQDEQYF
NA NA TRBJ2-1 TRBV25-1 TGTGCCAGCAGTGATTGGGAGCAGTTCTTC CASSDWEQFF
NA TRBD2 TRBJ2-5 TRBV14 TGTGCCAGCAGCCAAGATGTCCTAGCGGGAGAGACCCAGTACTTC CASSQDVLAGETQYF
NA NA TRBJ1-4 TRBV4-1 TGCGCCAGCAGCCAACCCGATTCTGACAGCCACGAAGAAAAACTGTTTTTT CASSQPDSDSHEEKLFF
NA NA TRBJ2-3 TRBV29-1 TGCAGCGTTGAAGATAAAGCGAGGAGGGATACGCAGTATTTT CSVEDKARRDTQYF
NA TRBD1 TRBJ2-5 TRBV27 TGTGCCAGCAGTTTATACGGGACAGTAGGTGAGACCCAGTACTTC CASSLYGTVGETQYF
NA TRBD2 TRBJ2-7 TRBV29-1 TGCAGCGTCCGGACTAGCGGAACCTACGAGCAGTACTTC CSVRTSGTYEQYF
NA NA TRBJ2-3 TRBV18 TGTGCCAGCTCACCGCTCTGGGAAAGCACAGATACGCAGTATTTT CASSPLWESTDTQYF
NA NA TRBJ2-1 TRBV5-4 TGTGCCAGCAGCTTCGGTCAAAATGAGCAGTTCTTC CASSFGQNEQFF
NA NA TRBJ2-1 TRBV7-9 TGTGCCAGCAGCTCCCCCGCCGGCAGCTCCTACAATGAGCAGTTCTTC CASSSPAGSSYNEQFF
NA TRBD1 TRBJ1-5 TRBV28 TGTGCCAGCAGTTTACGTAATCTCGGGACAGTTAAAAATCAGCCCCAGCATTTT CASSLRNLGTVKNQPQHF
NA NA TRBJ2-7 TRBV5-8 TGTGCCAGCAGCGTGACAATCCCTCCCTCCGAGCAGTACTTC CASSVTIPPSEQYF
NA NA TRBJ1-5 TRBV2 TGTGCCAGCAGGCCTAGCAATCTCCAGGGTAGCAATCAGCCCCAGCATTTT CASRPSNLQGSNQPQHF
NA TRBD1 TRBJ2-5 TRBV11-2 TGTGCCAGCAGCCAGGGGGTCGGCGGGCCAGAGACCCAGTACTTC CASSQGVGGPETQYF
once NA TRBJ2-3 TRBV27 TGTGCCAGCTCCCTAGGGGCGGGGCCAGATACGCAGTATTTT CASSLGAGPDTQYF
NA NA TRBJ1-1 TRBV7-9 TGTGCCAGCAGCTTAGGGGGAGGGTCGGCTTTCTTT CASSLGGGSAFF
NA NA TRBJ2-1 TRBV7-7 TGTGCCAGCAGCCTGGGACGTGAGCCCTACAATGAGCAGTTCTTC CASSLGREPYNEQFF
NA TRBD2 TRBJ2-7 TRBV7-9 TGTGCCAGCAGCCCTCGTTCTAGCGGATCCTACGAGCAGTACTTC CASSPRSSGSYEQYF
NA TRBD1 TRBJ2-1 TRBV18 TGTGCCAGCTCACCGCCACAGGGGATTAATGAGCAGTTCTTC CASSPPQGINEQFF
once NA TRBJ1-1 TRBV7-9 TGTGCCAGCAGCTTAGTGGTGGGATTGAACACTGAAGCTTTCTTT CASSLVVGLNTEAFF
NA NA TRBJ2-7 TRBV6-5 TGTGCCAGCAGTCCACCGACAGGTTCCTACGAGCAGTACTTC CASSPPTGSYEQYF
once NA TRBJ2-7 TRBV21-1 TGTGCCAGCAGCCCCGCGCGGGACGGAAGCTACGAGCAGTACTTC CASSPARDGSYEQYF
NA TRBD1 TRBJ2-7 TRBV10-2 TGCGCCAGCCGACGGGGACAGGTCGCCGATGAGCAGTACTTC CASRRGQVADEQYF
NA TRBD2 TRBJ2-7 TRBV11-2 TGTGCCAGCAGCTCCTATGTCCTAGCGGGCCCCTACGAGCAGTACTTC CASSSYVLAGPYEQYF
NA NA TRBJ2-1 TRBV5-8 TGTGCCAGCAGCTGGGCTGGATTTGAGCAGTTCTTC CASSWAGFEQFF
NA NA TRBJ2-3 TRBV7-9 TGTGCCAGCAGCTCGGTTCTCAACCCAGATACGCAGTATTTT CASSSVLNPDTQYF
NA NA TRBJ1-1 TRBV27 TGTGCCAGCAGAGCGGGAACTGAAGCTTTCTTT CASRAGTEAFF
NA NA TRBJ1-1 TRBV27 TGTGCCAGCAGTTTAGAGGGGTGGGGGGGGAACACTGAAGCTTTCTTT CASSLEGWGGNTEAFF
NA NA TRBJ1-2 TRBV29-1 TGCAGCGTACTGTGGGTTGATGGCTATGGCTACACCTTC CSVLWVDGYGYTF
NA NA TRBJ2-2 TRBV10-3 TGTGCCATCAGTGAGCCTCCCGCCACAGGGACCGGGGAGCTGTTTTTT CAISEPPATGTGELFF
NA TRBD1 TRBJ2-1 TRBV15 TGTGCCACCAGCAGGGGAAAGGGGGCTAATGAGCAGTTCTTC CATSRGKGANEQFF
few TRBD1 TRBJ2-7 TRBV5-1 TGCGCCAGCAGCTTGATCTCTCCGAGACAGGGCAGTGAGCAGTACTTC CASSLISPRQGSEQYF
NA TRBD1 TRBJ1-1 TRBV29-1 TGCAGCGTTCCTTCTCGAAACAGGGGTCACGGTGAAGCTTTCTTT CSVPSRNRGHGEAFF
NA NA TRBJ1-5 TRBV11-2 TGTGCCAGCAGCTTAGGGAAGGGTCAGCCCCAGCATTTT CASSLGKGQPQHF
NA NA TRBJ1-1 TRBV5-4 TGTGCCAGCAGCTACACAGGGATGAACACTGAAGCTTTCTTT CASSYTGMNTEAFF
once NA TRBJ2-7 TRBV15 TGTGCCACCAGCAGCCAGAGACAGGCCTCCTACGAGCAGTACTTC CATSSQRQASYEQYF
NA TRBD2 TRBJ2-7 TRBV14 TGTGCCAGCAGCCGGCTTGCTAGCGGGATAGTCTACGAGCAGTACTTC CASSRLASGIVYEQYF